This TCR beta chain came from a study of shared clonotypes between healthy human individuals. Findings and caveats of the study: Relative to clonotypes present in all four donors, those not shared had lower generation probabilities.

In regard to this clone: Its antigen is unidentified.

The study drew its donors from healthy HIV-negative adults without recent acute infections or vaccinations. Measured with immunoSEQ multiplex PCR; TCRdb has only the in-frame clones, and not every one. The sample includes fewer than 3 million clones, 85% to 95% of them seen just once. Per germline, CDR1 MNHEY and CDR2 SMNVEV (reference sequence). The CDR3 runs to 15 residues. Trimming cost V 7 bases and J 3 bases; bases outside gene matches: 8. The chain links TRBV27 to TRBJ2-7, with TRBD2 identical over 11 bases. Source material: naive CD4+ T cells from PBMCs. Stated subset: CD45RA+ positively selected. The clonotype was recovered from a man aged 18 to 35 in good health. Some clones in this sample may be carry-over from other donors' samples. CDR3 bases: TGTGCCAGCAAAAGGACTAGCGGGCGTATCTACGAGCAGTACTTC. This codes for CASKRTSGRIYEQYF.